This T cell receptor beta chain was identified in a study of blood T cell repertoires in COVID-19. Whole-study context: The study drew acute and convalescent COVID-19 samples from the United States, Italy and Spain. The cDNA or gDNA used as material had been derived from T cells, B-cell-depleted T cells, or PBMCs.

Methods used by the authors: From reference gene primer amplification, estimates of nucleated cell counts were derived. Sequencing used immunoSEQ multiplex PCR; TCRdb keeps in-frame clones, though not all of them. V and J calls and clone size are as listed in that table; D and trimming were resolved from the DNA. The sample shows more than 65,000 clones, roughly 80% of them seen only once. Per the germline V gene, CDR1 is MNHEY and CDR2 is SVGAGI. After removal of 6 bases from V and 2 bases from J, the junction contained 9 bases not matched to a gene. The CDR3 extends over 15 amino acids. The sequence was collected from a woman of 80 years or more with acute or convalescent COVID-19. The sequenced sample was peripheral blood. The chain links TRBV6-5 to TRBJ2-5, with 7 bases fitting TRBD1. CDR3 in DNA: TGTGCCAGCAGACCCCTCGACAGGGCGCAAGAGACCCAGTACTTC. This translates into CASRPLDRAQETQYF.